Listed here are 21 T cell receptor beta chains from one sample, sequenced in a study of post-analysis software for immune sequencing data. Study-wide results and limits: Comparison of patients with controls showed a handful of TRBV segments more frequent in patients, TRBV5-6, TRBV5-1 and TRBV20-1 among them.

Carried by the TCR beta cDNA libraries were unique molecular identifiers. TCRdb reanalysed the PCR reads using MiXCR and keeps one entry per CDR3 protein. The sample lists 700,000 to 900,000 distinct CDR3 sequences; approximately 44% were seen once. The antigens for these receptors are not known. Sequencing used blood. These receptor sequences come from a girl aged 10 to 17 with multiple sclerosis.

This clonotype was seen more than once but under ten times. CDR3 sequence: CSAADTKETQYF. The CDR3 region has the DNA TGCAGTGCTGCGGACACAAAAGAGACCCAGTACTTC. The chain employs TRBV20-1 and TRBJ2-5, with D perhaps matching TRBD1 (5 bases). The germline gives CDR1 DFQATT, CDR2 SNEGSKA (reference sequence). The CDR3 has 12 residues. The ends were cut back, 5 bases at V and 3 bases at J, with 10 bases in the middle.

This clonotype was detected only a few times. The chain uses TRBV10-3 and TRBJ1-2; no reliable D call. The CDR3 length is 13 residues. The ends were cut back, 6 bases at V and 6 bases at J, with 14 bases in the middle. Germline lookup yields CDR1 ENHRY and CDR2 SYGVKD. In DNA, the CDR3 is TGTGCCATCAGGGTAGGAGGGTCCGATGGCTACACCTTC. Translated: CAIRVGGSDGYTF.

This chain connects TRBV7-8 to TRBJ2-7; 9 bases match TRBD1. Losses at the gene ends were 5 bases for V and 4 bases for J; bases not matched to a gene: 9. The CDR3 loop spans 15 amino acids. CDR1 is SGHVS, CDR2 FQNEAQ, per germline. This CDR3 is CASSLRDREVYEQYF. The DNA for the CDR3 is TGTGCCAGCAGCCTACGGGACAGGGAGGTGTACGAGCAGTACTTC. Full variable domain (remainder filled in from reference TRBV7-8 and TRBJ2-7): GAGVSQSPRYKVAKRGQDVALRCDPISGHVSLFWYQQALGQGPEFLTYFQNEAQLDKSGLPSDRFFAERPEGSVSTLKIQRTQQEDSAVYLCASSLRDREVYEQYFGPGTRLTVT.

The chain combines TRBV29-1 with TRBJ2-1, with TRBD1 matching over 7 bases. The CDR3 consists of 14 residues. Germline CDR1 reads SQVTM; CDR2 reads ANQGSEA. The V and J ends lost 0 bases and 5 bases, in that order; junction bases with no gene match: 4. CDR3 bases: TGCAGCGTTGAAGATGACAGGGATCACAATGAGCAGTTCTTC. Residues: CSVEDDRDHNEQFF.

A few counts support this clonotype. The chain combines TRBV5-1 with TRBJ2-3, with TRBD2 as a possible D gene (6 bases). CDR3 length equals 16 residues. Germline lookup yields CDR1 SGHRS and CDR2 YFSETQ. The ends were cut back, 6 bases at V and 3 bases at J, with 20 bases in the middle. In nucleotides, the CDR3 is TGCGCCAGCAAAGGTCAGAGGGAGGCATGGACAGATACGCAGTATTTT. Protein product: CASKGQREAWTDTQYF.

The CDR3 sequence: CSALDSPEGQYF. The CDR3, as DNA: TGCAGTGCACTGGACAGCCCCGAGGGGCAGTACTTC. The chain carries TRBV20-1 and TRBJ2-4; D perhaps matches TRBD1 (6 bases). V lost 6 bases and J 13 bases, leaving 19 bases between the germline ends. The CDR3 has 12 amino acids. Germline values: CDR1 DFQATT, CDR2 SNEGSKA (reference sequence).

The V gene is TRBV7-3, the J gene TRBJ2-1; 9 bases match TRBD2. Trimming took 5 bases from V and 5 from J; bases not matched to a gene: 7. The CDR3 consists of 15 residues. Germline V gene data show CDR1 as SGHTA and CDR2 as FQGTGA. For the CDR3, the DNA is TGTGCCAGCAGCCAAGGGCCTAGCGGGGACAATGAGCAGTTCTTC. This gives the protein CASSQGPSGDNEQFF.

CDR3 nucleotides: TGTGCCAGCAGCTCCTACACGCAAGAGACCCAGTACTTC. Translation gives CASSSYTQETQYF. The gene calls are TRBV7-9 and TRBJ2-5; D is uncertain. In germline, CDR1 is SEHNR, CDR2 FQNEAQ (reference sequence). V gave up 4 bases and J gave up 2 bases, with 8 bases separating them. The CDR3 is 13 residues long.

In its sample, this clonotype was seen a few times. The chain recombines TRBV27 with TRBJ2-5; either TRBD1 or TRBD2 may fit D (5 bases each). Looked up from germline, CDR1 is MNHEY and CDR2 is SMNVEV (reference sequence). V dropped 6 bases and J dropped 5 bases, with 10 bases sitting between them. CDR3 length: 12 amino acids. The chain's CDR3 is CASRSGLETQYF. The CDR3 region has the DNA TGTGCCAGCAGGTCGGGGCTGGAGACCCAGTACTTC.

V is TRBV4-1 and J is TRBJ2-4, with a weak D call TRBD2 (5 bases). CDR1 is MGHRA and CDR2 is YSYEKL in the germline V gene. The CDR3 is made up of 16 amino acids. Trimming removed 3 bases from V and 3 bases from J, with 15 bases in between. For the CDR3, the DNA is TGCGCCAGCAGCCACCATCGGGAACCCGACAAAAACATTCAGTACTTC. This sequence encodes CASSHHREPDKNIQYF.

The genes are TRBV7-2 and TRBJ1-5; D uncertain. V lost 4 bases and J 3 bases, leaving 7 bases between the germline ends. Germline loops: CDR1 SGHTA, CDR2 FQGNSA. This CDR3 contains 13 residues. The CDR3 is CASSSETNQPQHF. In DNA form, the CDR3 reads TGTGCCAGCAGCTCTGAGACCAATCAGCCCCAGCATTTT.

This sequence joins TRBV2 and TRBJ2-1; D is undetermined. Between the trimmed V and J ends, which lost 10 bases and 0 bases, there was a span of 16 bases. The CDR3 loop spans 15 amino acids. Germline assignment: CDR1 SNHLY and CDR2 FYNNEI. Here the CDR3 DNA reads TGTGCCAACGTCCTTAGCTTTAGCTCCTACAATGAGCAGTTCTTC. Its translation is CANVLSFSSYNEQFF.

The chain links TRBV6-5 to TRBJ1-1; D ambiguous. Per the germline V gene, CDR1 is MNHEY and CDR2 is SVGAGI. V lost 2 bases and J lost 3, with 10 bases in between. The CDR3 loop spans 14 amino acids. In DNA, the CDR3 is TGTGCCAGCAGTTACCGTCAGGATTACACTGAAGCTTTCTTT. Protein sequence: CASSYRQDYTEAFF.

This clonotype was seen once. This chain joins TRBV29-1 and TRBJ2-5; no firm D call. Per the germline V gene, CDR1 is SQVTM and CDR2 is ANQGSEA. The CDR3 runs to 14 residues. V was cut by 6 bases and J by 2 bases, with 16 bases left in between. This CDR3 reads CSVRPQPGQETQYF. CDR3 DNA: TGCAGCGTCAGGCCCCAACCCGGGCAAGAGACCCAGTACTTC. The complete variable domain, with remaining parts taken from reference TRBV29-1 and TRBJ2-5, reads SAVISQKPSRDICQRGTSLTIQCQVDSQVTMMFWYRQQPGQSLTLIATANQGSEATYESGFVIDKFPISRPNLTFSTLTVSNMSPEDSSIYLCSVRPQPGQETQYFGPGTRLLVL.

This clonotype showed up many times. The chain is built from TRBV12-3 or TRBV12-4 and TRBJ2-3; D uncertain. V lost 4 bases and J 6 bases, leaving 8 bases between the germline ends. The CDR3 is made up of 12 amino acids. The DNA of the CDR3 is TGTGCCAGCAGTTCCCTCGGGGATACGCAGTATTTT. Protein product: CASSSLGDTQYF.

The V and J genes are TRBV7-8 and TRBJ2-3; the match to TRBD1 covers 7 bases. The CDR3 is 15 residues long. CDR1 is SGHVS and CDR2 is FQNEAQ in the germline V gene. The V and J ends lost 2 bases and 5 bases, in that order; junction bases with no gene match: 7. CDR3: CASSLTGDREDTQYF. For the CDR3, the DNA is TGTGCCAGCAGCTTAACAGGTGACAGGGAAGATACGCAGTATTTT.

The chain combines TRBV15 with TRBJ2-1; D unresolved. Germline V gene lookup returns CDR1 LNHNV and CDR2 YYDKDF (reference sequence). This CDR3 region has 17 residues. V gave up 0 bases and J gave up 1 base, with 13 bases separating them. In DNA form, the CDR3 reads TGTGCCACCAGCAGAGATATAACAAGTCCATCCTACAATGAGCAGTTCTTC. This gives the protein CATSRDITSPSYNEQFF.

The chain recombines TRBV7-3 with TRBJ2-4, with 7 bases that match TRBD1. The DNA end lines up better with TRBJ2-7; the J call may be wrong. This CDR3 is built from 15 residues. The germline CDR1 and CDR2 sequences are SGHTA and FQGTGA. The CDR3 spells CASSSREDRYDEQYF. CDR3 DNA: TGTGCCAGCAGCTCCAGAGAGGACAGGTATGACGAGCAGTACTTC.

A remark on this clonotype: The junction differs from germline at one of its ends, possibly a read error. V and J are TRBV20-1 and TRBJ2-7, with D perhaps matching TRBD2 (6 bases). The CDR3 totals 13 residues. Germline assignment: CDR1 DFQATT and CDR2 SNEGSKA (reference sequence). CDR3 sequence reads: CSARASAAYEQYF. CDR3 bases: TGCAGTGCAAGAGCTAGCGCAGCCTACGAGCAGTACTTC.

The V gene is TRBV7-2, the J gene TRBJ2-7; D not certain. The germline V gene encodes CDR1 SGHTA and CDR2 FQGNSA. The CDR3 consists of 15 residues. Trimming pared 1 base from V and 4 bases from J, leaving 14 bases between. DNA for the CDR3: TGTGCCAGCAGCTTAGAAGTTAAGGTTTGGTACGAGCAGTACTTC. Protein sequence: CASSLEVKVWYEQYF.

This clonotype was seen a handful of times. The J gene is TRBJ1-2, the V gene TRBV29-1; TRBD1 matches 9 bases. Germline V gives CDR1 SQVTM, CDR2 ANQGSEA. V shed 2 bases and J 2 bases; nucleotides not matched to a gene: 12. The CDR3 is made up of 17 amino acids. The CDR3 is CSVESYTGTGPNYGYTF. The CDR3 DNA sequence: TGCAGCGTTGAATCCTATACCGGGACAGGGCCAAACTATGGCTACACCTTC.